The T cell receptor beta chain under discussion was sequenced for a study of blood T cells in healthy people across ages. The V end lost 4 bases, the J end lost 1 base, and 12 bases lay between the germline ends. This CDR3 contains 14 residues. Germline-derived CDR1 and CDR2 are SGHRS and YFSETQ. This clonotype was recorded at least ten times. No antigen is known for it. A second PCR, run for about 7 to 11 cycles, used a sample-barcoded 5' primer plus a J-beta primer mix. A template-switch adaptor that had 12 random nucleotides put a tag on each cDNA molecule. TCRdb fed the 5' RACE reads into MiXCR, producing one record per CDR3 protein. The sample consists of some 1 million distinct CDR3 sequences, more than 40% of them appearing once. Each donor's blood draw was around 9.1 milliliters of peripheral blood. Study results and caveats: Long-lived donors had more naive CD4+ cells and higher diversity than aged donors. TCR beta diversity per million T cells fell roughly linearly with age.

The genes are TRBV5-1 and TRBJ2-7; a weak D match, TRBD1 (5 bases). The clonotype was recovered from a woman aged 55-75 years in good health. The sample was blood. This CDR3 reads CASSLGAGSYEQYF. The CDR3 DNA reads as TGCGCCAGCAGCCTAGGGGCCGGGTCCTACGAGCAGTACTTC. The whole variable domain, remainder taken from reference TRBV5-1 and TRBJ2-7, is KAGVTQTPRYLIKTRGQQVTLSCSPISGHRSVSWYQQTPGQGLQFLFEYFSETQRNKGNFPGRFSGRQFSNSRSEMNVSTLELGDSALYLCASSLGAGSYEQYFGPGTRLTVT.